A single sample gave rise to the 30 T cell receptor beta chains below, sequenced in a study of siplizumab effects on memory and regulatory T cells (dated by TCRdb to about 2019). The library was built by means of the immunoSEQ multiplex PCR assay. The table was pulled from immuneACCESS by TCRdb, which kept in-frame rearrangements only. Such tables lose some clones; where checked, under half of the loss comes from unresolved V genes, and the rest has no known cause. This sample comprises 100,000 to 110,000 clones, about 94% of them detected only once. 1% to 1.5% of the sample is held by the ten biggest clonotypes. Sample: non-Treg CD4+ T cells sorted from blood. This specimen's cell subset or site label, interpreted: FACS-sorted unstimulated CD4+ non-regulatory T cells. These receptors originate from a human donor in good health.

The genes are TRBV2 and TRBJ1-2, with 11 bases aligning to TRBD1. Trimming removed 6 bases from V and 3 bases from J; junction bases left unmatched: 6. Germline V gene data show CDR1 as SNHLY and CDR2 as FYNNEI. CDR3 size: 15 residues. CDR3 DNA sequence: TGTGCCAGCAGGGTGGACAGGGGGCGCGACTATGGCTACACCTTC. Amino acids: CASRVDRGRDYGYTF.

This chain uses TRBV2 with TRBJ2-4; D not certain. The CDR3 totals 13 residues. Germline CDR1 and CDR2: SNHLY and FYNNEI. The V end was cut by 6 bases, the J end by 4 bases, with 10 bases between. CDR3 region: CASRDLTKNIQYF. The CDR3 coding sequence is TGTGCCAGCAGGGACCTAACGAAAAACATTCAGTACTTC.

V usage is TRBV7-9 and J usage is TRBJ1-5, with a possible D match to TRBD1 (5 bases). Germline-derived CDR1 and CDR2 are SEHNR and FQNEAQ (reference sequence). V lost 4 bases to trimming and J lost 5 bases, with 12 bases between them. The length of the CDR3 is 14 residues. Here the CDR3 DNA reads TGTGCCAGCAGCTCGGGGACGTTATATCAGCCCCAGCATTTT. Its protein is CASSSGTLYQPQHF.

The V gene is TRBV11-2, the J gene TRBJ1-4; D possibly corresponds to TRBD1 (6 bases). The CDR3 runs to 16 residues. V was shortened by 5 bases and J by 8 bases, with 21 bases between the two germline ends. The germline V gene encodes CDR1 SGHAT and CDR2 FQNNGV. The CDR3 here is CASSPQGAGADEKLFF. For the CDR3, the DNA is TGTGCCAGCAGCCCCCAGGGTGCAGGGGCGGACGAAAAACTGTTTTTT. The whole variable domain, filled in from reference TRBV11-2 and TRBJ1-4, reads EAGVAQSPRYKIIEKRQSVAFWCNPISGHATLYWYQQILGQGPKLLIQFQNNGVVDDSQLPKDRFSAERLKGVDSTLKIQPAKLEDSAVYLCASSPQGAGADEKLFFGSGTQLSVL.

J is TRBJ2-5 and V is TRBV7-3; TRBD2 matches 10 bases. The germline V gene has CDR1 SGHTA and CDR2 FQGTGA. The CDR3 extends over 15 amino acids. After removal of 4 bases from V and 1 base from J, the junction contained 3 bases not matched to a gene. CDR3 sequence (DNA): TGTGCCAGCAGCTGGATAGCGGGAGGCCAAGAGACCCAGTACTTC. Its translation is CASSWIAGGQETQYF.

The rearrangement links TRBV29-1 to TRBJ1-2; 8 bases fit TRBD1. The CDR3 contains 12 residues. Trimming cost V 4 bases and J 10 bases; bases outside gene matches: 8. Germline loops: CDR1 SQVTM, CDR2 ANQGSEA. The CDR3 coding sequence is TGCAGCGTTGTCGAGGACAGGGTGGCCTACACCTTC. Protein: CSVVEDRVAYTF.

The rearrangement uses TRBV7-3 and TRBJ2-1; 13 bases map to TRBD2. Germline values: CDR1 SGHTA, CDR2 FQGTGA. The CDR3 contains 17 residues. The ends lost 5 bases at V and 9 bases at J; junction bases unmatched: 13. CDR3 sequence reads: CASSPTLGLAGAPEQFF. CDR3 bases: TGTGCCAGCAGCCCCACCTTAGGACTAGCGGGAGCCCCTGAGCAGTTCTTC. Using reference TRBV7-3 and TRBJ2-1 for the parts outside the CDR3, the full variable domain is GAGVSQTPSNKVTEKGKYVELRCDPISGHTALYWYRQSLGQGPEFLIYFQGTGAADDSGLPNDRFFAVRPEGSVSTLKIQRTERGDSAVYLCASSPTLGLAGAPEQFFGPGTRLTVL.

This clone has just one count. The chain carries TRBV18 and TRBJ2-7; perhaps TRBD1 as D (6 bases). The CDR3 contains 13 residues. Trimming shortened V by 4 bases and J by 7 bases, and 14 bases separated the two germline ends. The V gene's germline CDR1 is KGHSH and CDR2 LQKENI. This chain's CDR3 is CASSRDTQVEQYF. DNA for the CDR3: TGTGCCAGCTCACGGGACACCCAGGTTGAGCAGTACTTC. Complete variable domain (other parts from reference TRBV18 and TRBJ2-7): NAGVMQNPRHLVRRRGQEARLRCSPMKGHSHVYWYRQLPEEGLKFMVYLQKENIIDESGMPKERFSAEFPKEGPSILRIQQVVRGDSAAYFCASSRDTQVEQYFGPGTRLTVT.

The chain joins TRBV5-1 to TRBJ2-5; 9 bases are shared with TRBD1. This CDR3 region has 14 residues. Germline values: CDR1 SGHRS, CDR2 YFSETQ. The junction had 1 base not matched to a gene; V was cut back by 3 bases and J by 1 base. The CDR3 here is CASSWGQGQETQYF. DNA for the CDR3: TGCGCCAGCAGCTGGGGACAGGGCCAAGAGACCCAGTACTTC.

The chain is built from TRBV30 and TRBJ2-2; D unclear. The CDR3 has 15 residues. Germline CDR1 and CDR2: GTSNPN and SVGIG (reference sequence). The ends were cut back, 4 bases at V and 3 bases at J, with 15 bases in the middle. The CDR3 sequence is CAWKKAARDTGELFF. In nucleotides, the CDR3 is TGTGCCTGGAAAAAGGCGGCTCGGGACACCGGGGAGCTGTTTTTT.

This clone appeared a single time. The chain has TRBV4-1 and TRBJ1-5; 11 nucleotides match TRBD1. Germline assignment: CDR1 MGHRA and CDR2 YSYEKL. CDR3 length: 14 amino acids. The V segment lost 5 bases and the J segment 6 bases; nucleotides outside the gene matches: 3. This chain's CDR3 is CASSSGTGGQPQHF. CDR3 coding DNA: TGCGCCAGCAGCTCCGGGACAGGGGGTCAGCCCCAGCATTTT.

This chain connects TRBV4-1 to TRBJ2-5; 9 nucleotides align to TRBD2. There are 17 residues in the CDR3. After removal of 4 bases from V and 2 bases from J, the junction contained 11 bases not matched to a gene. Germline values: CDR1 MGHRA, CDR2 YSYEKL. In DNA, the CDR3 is TGCGCCAGCAGCCCCTCCCCGGCTAGCGGGAATCAAGAGACCCAGTACTTC. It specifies CASSPSPASGNQETQYF.

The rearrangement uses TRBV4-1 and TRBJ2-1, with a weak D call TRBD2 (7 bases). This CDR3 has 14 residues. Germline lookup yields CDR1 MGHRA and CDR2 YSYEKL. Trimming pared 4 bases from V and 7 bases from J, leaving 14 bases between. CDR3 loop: CASSPRGGGNEQFF. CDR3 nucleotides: TGCGCCAGCAGCCCAAGAGGGGGGGGGAATGAGCAGTTCTTC.

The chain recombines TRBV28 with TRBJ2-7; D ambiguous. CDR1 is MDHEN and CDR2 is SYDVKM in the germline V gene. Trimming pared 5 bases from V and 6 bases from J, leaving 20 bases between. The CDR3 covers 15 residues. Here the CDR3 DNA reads TGTGCCAGCAGTCGCGCGACCTCAGGCTCCCGCGAGCAGTACTTC. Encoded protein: CASSRATSGSREQYF.

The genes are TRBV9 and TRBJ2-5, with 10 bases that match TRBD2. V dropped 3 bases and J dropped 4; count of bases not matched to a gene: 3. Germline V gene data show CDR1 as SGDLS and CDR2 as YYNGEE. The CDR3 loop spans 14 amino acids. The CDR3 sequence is CASSAGLAAETQYF. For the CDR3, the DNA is TGTGCCAGCAGCGCCGGACTAGCGGCAGAGACCCAGTACTTC.

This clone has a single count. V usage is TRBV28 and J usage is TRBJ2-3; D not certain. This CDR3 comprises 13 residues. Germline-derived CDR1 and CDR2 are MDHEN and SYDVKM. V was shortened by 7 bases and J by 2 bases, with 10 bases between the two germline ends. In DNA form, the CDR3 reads TGTGCCAGCATCGAGTCTACCACAGATACGCAGTATTTT. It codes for CASIESTTDTQYF.

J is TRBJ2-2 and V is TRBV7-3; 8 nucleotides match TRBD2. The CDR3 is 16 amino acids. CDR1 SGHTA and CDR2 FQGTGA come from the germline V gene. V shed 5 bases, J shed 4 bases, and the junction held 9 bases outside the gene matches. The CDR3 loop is CASSELGLGGTGELFF. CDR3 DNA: TGTGCCAGCAGCGAGCTGGGACTAGGGGGCACCGGGGAGCTGTTTTTT.

The CDR3 here is CASSALLTGSYGYTF. In DNA, the CDR3 is TGTGCCAGCAGCGCACTATTGACAGGGAGTTATGGCTACACCTTC. The V and J genes are TRBV7-9 and TRBJ1-2; 7 bases line up with TRBD1. Trimming at V came to 5 bases and at J to 5 bases, leaving 11 bases not matched to a gene. The germline CDR1 and CDR2 sequences are SEHNR and FQNEAQ (reference sequence). The CDR3 runs 15 residues.

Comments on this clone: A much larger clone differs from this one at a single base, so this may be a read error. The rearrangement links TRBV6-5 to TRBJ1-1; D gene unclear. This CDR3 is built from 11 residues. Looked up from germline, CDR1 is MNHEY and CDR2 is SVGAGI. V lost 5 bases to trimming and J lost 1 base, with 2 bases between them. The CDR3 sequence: CASSTNTEAFF. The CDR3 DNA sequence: TGTGCCAGCAGTACGAACACTGAAGCTTTCTTT.

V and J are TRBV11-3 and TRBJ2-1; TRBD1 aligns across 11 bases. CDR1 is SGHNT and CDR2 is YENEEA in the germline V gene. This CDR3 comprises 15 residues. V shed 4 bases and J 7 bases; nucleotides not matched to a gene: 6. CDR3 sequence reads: CASSSDRGRINEQFF. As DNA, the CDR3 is TGTGCCAGCAGCTCGGACAGGGGGCGCATAAATGAGCAGTTCTTC.

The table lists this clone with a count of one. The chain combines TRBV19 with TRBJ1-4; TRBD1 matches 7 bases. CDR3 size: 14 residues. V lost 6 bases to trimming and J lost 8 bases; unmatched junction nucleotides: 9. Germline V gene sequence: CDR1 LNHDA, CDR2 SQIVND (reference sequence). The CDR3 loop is CASREWDRGEKLFF. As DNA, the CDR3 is TGTGCCAGTAGGGAGTGGGACAGAGGGGAAAAACTGTTTTTT.

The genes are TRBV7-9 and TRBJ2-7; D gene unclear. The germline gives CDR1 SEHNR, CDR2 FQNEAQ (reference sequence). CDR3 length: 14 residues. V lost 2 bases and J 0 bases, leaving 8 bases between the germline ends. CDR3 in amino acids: CASSLSRSSYEQYF. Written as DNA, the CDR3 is TGTGCCAGCAGCTTATCCCGGAGCTCCTACGAGCAGTACTTC.

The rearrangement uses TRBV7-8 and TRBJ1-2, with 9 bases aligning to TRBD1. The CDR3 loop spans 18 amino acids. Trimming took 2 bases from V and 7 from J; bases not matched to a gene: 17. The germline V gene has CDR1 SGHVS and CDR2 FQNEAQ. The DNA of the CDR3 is TGTGCCAGCAGCTTACCTACCGGGACAGGGAAAATTTCCCCTGGCTACACCTTC. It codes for CASSLPTGTGKISPGYTF. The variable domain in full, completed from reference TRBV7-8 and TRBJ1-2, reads GAGVSQSPRYKVAKRGQDVALRCDPISGHVSLFWYQQALGQGPEFLTYFQNEAQLDKSGLPSDRFFAERPEGSVSTLKIQRTQQEDSAVYLCASSLPTGTGKISPGYTFGSGTRLTVV.

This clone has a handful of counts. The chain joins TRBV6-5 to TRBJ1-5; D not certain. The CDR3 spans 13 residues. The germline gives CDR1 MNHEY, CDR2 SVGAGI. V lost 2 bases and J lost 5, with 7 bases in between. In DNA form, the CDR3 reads TGTGCCAGCAGTTACGAGAGGTATCAGCCCCAGCATTTT. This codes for CASSYERYQPQHF.

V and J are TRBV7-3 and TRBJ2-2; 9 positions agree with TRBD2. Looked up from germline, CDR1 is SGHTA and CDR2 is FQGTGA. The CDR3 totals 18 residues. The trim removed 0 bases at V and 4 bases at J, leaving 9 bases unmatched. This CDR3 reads CASSLTVLGLAGTGELFF. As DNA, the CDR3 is TGTGCCAGCAGCTTAACGGTCTTGGGACTAGCCGGCACCGGGGAGCTGTTTTTT.

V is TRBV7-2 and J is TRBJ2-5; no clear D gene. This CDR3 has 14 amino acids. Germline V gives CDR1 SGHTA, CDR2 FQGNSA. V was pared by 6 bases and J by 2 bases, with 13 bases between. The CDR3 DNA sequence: TGTGCCAGCAGGCCAACCAGGTTACAAGAGACCCAGTACTTC. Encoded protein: CASRPTRLQETQYF.

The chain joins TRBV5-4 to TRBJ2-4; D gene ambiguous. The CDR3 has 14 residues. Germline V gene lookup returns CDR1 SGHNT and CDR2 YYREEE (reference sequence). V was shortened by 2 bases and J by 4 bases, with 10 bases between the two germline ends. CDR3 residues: CASSFIDGKNIQYF. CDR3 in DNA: TGTGCCAGCAGCTTTATCGACGGGAAAAACATTCAGTACTTC.

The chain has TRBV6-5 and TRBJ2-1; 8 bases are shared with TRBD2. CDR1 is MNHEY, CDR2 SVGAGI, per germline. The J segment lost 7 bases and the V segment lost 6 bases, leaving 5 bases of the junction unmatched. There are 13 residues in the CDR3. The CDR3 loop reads CASRTSVMNEQFF. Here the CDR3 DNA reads TGTGCCAGCAGGACTAGCGTTATGAATGAGCAGTTCTTC.

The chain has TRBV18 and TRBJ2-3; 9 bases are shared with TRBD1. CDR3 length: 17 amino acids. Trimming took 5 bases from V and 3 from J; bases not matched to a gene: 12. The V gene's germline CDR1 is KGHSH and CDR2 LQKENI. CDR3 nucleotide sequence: TGTGCCAGCTCATCAAGGTCCGGGACAGGGAGGACAGATACGCAGTATTTT. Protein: CASSSRSGTGRTDTQYF. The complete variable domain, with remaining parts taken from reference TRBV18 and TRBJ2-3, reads NAGVMQNPRHLVRRRGQEARLRCSPMKGHSHVYWYRQLPEEGLKFMVYLQKENIIDESGMPKERFSAEFPKEGPSILRIQQVVRGDSAAYFCASSSRSGTGRTDTQYFGPGTRLTVL.

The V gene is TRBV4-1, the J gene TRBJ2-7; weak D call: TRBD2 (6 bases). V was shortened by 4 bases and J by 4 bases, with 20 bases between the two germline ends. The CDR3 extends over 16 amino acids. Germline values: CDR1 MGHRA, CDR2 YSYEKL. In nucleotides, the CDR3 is TGCGCCAGCAGCCCCCACCCAGCGGGTGAGTCGTACGAGCAGTACTTC. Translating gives CASSPHPAGESYEQYF.